This T cell receptor (beta chain) emerged from a study of blood T cell repertoires in COVID-19. The wider study: Both acute and convalescent COVID-19 samples were obtained from the United States, Italy and Spain. T cells, B-cell-depleted T cells, or PBMCs supplied cDNA or gDNA.

Only in-frame clones appear in the TCRdb table, and some are missing; sequencing was by immunoSEQ multiplex PCR. The table includes about 120,000 clones, 80% to 90% detected once. The specimen was peripheral blood. The receptor comes from a human donor in a cohort sampled during active COVID-19.

For the CDR3, the DNA is TGTGCCAACCAGGGACAGGGAGACGGCTACACCTTC. It translates to CANQGQGDGYTF. The V and J genes are TRBV2 and TRBJ1-2; 9 nucleotides agree with TRBD1. The CDR3 extends over 12 amino acids. The germline V gene has CDR1 SNHLY and CDR2 FYNNEI. The junction had 8 bases not matched to a gene; V was cut back by 10 bases and J by 8 bases.